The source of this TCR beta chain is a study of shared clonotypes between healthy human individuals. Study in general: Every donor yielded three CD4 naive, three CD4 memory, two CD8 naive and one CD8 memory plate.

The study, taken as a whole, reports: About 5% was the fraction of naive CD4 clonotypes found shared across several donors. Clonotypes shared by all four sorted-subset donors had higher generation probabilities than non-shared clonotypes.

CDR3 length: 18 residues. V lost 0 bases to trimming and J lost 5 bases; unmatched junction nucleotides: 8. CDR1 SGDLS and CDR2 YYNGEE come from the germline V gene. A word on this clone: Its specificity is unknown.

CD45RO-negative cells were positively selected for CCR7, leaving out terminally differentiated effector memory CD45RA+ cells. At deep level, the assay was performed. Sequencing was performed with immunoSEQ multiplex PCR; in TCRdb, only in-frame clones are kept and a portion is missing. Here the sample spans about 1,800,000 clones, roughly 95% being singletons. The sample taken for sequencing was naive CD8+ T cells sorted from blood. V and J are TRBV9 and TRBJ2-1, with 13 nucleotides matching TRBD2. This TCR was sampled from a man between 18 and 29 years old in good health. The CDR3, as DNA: TGTGCCAGCAGCGTAGCCCCCTCTACTAGCGGGGGGGACAATGAGCAGTTCTTC. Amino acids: CASSVAPSTSGGDNEQFF.